A single sample gave rise to the 29 T cell receptor beta chains below, sequenced in a study of response to subunit inactivated influenza vaccine. TCRdb reprocessed the RT-PCR reads with MiXCR, giving one entry per CDR3 protein. The sample lists about 160,000 distinct CDR3 sequences; roughly 11% were seen once. The sample consisted of non-naive T cells sorted from PBMCs, taken roughly 45 days after vaccination. The receptor set was obtained from a man aged 45-65 years who received an inactivated influenza vaccine.

The chain employs TRBV14 and TRBJ1-2; D is unresolved. V was trimmed by 0 bases and J by 8 bases, leaving 7 bases between them. The CDR3 is 12 amino acids. CDR1 and CDR2 from the germline V gene are SGHDN and FVKESK. CDR3 region: CASSQEEGGYTF. The CDR3 nucleotides read TGTGCCAGCAGCCAAGAGGAGGGAGGCTACACCTTC. The full variable domain, with the rest looked up from reference TRBV14 and TRBJ1-2, is EAGVTQFPSHSVIEKGQTVTLRCDPISGHDNLYWYRRVMGKEIKFLLHFVKESKQDESGMPNNRFLAERTGGTYSTLKVQPAELEDSGVYFCASSQEEGGYTFGSGTRLTVV.

The gene calls are TRBV7-2 and TRBJ2-3; possible D gene TRBD2, 6 bases. The CDR3 extends over 15 amino acids. CDR1 SGHTA and CDR2 FQGNSA come from the germline V gene. The V end lost 2 bases, the J end lost 4 bases, and 13 bases lay between the germline ends. CDR3 amino acids: CASSLLEGRADTQYF. CDR3 nucleotide sequence: TGTGCCAGCAGCTTATTGGAGGGCCGGGCAGATACGCAGTATTTT.

The rearrangement uses TRBV7-9 and TRBJ2-7; possible D gene TRBD2, 6 bases. Germline assignment: CDR1 SEHNR and CDR2 FQNEAQ (reference sequence). V was clipped by 5 bases and J by 0 bases, with 20 bases between them. This CDR3 is built from 17 residues. The CDR3 coding sequence is TGTGCCAGCAGCCCCGTGGGGGGAGGAATCCGCTCCTACGAGCAGTACTTC. Residues: CASSPVGGGIRSYEQYF.

The chain carries TRBV6-2 or TRBV6-3 and TRBJ2-1; D not certain. Trimming removed 7 bases at V and 3 bases at J, with 13 bases between. This CDR3 contains 14 residues. CDR1 and CDR2 (germline): MNHEY, SVGEGT. CDR3 sequence (DNA): TGTGCCAGCACCCTGACTGGCCGCTACAATGAGCAGTTCTTC. Its protein product is CASTLTGRYNEQFF.

The V call is TRBV24-1, the J call TRBJ1-1; D is uncertain. Germline values: CDR1 KGHDR, CDR2 SFDVKD. V was shortened by 7 bases and J by 2 bases, with 16 bases between the two germline ends. This CDR3 has 15 amino acids. CDR3 residues: CATSPGSSHNTEAFF. DNA for the CDR3: TGTGCCACCAGCCCCGGAAGTAGCCATAACACTGAAGCTTTCTTT.

Notes on this clonotype: A read error may be the cause here, since a much bigger clone is one base away. V gene TRBV2 combines with J gene TRBJ2-3; 7 bases are shared with TRBD2. This CDR3 has 12 amino acids. Germline CDR1 is SNHLY and CDR2 is FYNNEI. The CDR3 loop reads CASGEGTDRQYF. CDR3 nucleotides: TGTGCCAGCGGGGAGGGCACAGATAGGCAGTATTTT.

This clonotype occurred many times. The rearrangement uses TRBV5-1 and TRBJ1-2; 8 bases are a match to TRBD1. Germline V gives CDR1 SGHRS, CDR2 YFSETQ. The CDR3 length is 16 residues. V trimming: 0 bases; J trimming: 3 bases; junction bases outside the gene matches: 7. In nucleotides, the CDR3 is TGCGCCAGCAGCTTGGTCTCAGGGGGCCATGACTATGGCTACACCTTC. Translated: CASSLVSGGHDYGYTF.

This clonotype has more than one count but fewer than ten. The J gene is TRBJ2-2, the V gene TRBV6-5; 8 nucleotides line up with TRBD1. The CDR3 is 18 residues long. Germline assignment: CDR1 MNHEY and CDR2 SVGAGI. The V segment lost 4 bases and the J segment 2 bases; nucleotides outside the gene matches: 12. CDR3 sequence: CASSSHGTGRFNTGELFF. The CDR3, as DNA: TGTGCCAGCAGTTCGCATGGGACAGGCCGGTTCAACACCGGGGAGCTGTTTTTT.

The rearrangement uses TRBV5-5 and TRBJ1-5; no definite D call. The germline V gene encodes CDR1 SGHKS and CDR2 YYEKEE (reference sequence). Trimming took off 0 bases at V and 9 bases at J, with 19 bases between the two ends. CDR3 size: 16 residues. CDR3 protein: CASSLGPPGQFGPQHF. CDR3 DNA: TGTGCCAGCAGCTTGGGTCCGCCGGGCCAATTTGGGCCCCAGCATTTT.

The table lists this clonotype with many counts. The chain employs TRBV11-2 and TRBJ2-3; TRBD2 might be the D (6 bases). Germline CDR1 reads SGHAT; CDR2 reads FQNNGV. The CDR3 consists of 20 residues. The germline V and J ends were trimmed by 0 bases and 4 bases, with 26 bases remaining between them. The CDR3 protein is CASSLDPGRRGRGGPDTQYF. CDR3 nucleotide sequence: TGTGCCAGCAGCTTAGATCCGGGGAGAAGAGGGCGGGGAGGCCCAGATACGCAGTATTTT.

This chain uses TRBV4-2 with TRBJ2-5; maybe TRBD1 (5 bases). Looked up from germline, CDR1 is LGHNA and CDR2 is YNFKEQ. V shed 4 bases and J shed 5 bases, with 17 bases lying between them. This CDR3 contains 15 residues. Here the CDR3 DNA reads TGTGCCAGCAGCCTCCACCGAGCCAGGGCGGAGACCCAGTACTTC. Its protein is CASSLHRARAETQYF.

The sample holds many counts of this clonotype. The V and J genes are TRBV11-2 and TRBJ2-5; 11 bases are a match to TRBD1. Germline CDR1 is SGHAT and CDR2 is FQNNGV. J was trimmed by 5 bases and V by 5 bases; bases with no gene match: 10. The CDR3 extends over 16 amino acids. The CDR3 DNA sequence: TGTGCCAGCAGCCACGGGACAGGGGGATTTATGGAGACCCAGTACTTC. Amino acid sequence: CASSHGTGGFMETQYF.

CDR3 bases: TGTGCCAGCTCACCACTCCCATCATTAGGCACAGGGAGAGAGACCCAGTACTTC. Its translation is CASSPLPSLGTGRETQYF. The chain is built from TRBV18 and TRBJ2-5; weak D call: TRBD1 (6 bases). The CDR3 has 18 amino acids. The germline V gene has CDR1 KGHSH and CDR2 LQKENI. Trimming took 1 base from V and 4 from J, leaving 22 bases between them.

The chain combines TRBV2 with TRBJ2-4, with 10 positions matching TRBD2. V gave up 0 bases and J gave up 3 bases; unmatched junction bases: 5. The CDR3 length is 17 residues. Looked up from germline, CDR1 is SNHLY and CDR2 is FYNNEI. Written as DNA, the CDR3 is TGTGCCAGCAGTGAAGCGCAGCGGGAGGGATACAAAAACATTCAGTACTTC. As protein: CASSEAQREGYKNIQYF.

Here the CDR3 reads CASSLNFLSTPWATNEKLFF. CDR3 in DNA: TGTGCCAGCAGCTTAAATTTTCTATCGACACCCTGGGCAACTAATGAAAAACTGTTTTTT. This chain joins TRBV5-6 and TRBJ1-4; D call uncertain. CDR3 length: 20 amino acids. V gave up 2 bases and J gave up 0 bases, with 23 bases separating them. Per germline, CDR1 SGHDT and CDR2 YYEEEE.

This clonotype has only a few counts. The chain is built from TRBV11-2 and TRBJ2-3; 11 bases align to TRBD2. Germline V gene data show CDR1 as SGHAT and CDR2 as FQNNGV. The V segment lost 4 bases and the J segment 10 bases; nucleotides outside the gene matches: 10. The CDR3 covers 15 residues. The CDR3 loop is CASSSRLAGPWAQYF. The CDR3 DNA reads as TGTGCCAGCAGCTCGAGACTAGCGGGGCCTTGGGCGCAGTATTTT.

This clonotype was counted many times. The chain couples TRBV20-1 to TRBJ2-7; the D gene could be TRBD1 or TRBD2 (5 bases each). CDR3 length: 13 residues. V shed 6 bases and J shed 2 bases, with 14 bases lying between them. The germline V gene encodes CDR1 DFQATT and CDR2 SNEGSKA (reference sequence). This CDR3 is CSAKRAGTYEQYF. CDR3 DNA sequence: TGCAGTGCGAAGAGGGCAGGGACCTACGAGCAGTACTTC.

Ten or more counts support this clonotype. J is TRBJ2-1 and V is TRBV20-1, with D possibly being TRBD1 (6 bases). V was shortened by 2 bases and J by 8 bases, with 16 bases between the two germline ends. Germline CDR1 DFQATT, CDR2 SNEGSKA (reference sequence). This CDR3 is 14 amino acids long. CDR3 protein: CSARPPSTGYEQFF. CDR3 DNA: TGCAGTGCTAGACCCCCATCCACAGGGTATGAGCAGTTCTTC.

In this sample, this clonotype turned up many times. The chain uses TRBV7-9 and TRBJ2-7, with D unresolved. V was clipped by 2 bases and J by 5 bases, with 16 bases between them. Germline V CDR1 and CDR2: SEHNR, FQNEAQ (reference sequence). The CDR3 spans 15 residues. CDR3 bases: TGTGCCAGCAGCTTAAGCTCCACCGGAAAGGACGAGCAGTACTTC. Protein: CASSLSSTGKDEQYF.

This clonotype was seen at least ten times. The V and J genes are TRBV6-2 or TRBV6-3 and TRBJ2-1, with 7 bases that match TRBD2. Losses at the gene ends were 7 bases for V and 8 bases for J; bases not matched to a gene: 11. The CDR3 is 14 residues long. Germline V gene lookup returns CDR1 MNHEY and CDR2 SVGEGT. The CDR3 DNA sequence: TGTGCCAGCACCGGACGGCGGGAGTCCCATGAGCAGTTCTTC. Its protein is CASTGRRESHEQFF.

This clonotype was counted many times. The chain couples TRBV28 to TRBJ2-7; D may correspond to TRBD1 or TRBD2 (5 bases each). Looked up from germline, CDR1 is MDHEN and CDR2 is SYDVKM. V was trimmed by 5 bases and J by 0 bases, leaving 14 bases between them. This CDR3 spans 15 amino acids. CDR3 nucleotides: TGTGCCAGCAGTAAACCCAGGGAGAGCTCCTACGAGCAGTACTTC. Encoded protein: CASSKPRESSYEQYF.

The gene calls are TRBV28 and TRBJ2-3, with TRBD2 matching 9 bases. After removal of 6 bases from V and 3 bases from J, the junction contained 19 bases not matched to a gene. This CDR3 has 19 residues. The V gene's germline CDR1 is MDHEN and CDR2 SYDVKM. The CDR3 here is CASSPGLGLAGQNTDTQYF. For the CDR3, the DNA is TGTGCCAGCAGCCCAGGTCTCGGTCTAGCGGGGCAAAATACAGATACGCAGTATTTT. The variable domain in full, completed from reference TRBV28 and TRBJ2-3, reads DVKVTQSSRYLVKRTGEKVFLECVQDMDHENMFWYRQDPGLGLRLIYFSYDVKMKEKGDIPEGYSVSREKKERFSLILESASTNQTSMYLCASSPGLGLAGQNTDTQYFGPGTRLTVL.

The V gene is TRBV5-1, the J gene TRBJ2-7; maybe TRBD1 (6 bases). The germline V gene has CDR1 SGHRS and CDR2 YFSETQ. CDR3 length equals 16 residues. Trimming cost V 4 bases and J 5 bases, with 22 bases left between them. The CDR3 DNA reads TGCGCCAGCAGCCGTGGTGATACGACAGGTTCCAACGAGCAGTACTTC. Encoded protein: CASSRGDTTGSNEQYF.

This clonotype has a handful of counts. This CDR3 reads CASSPPSSGRKTQYF. As DNA, the CDR3 is TGTGCCAGCAGCCCCCCTTCTAGCGGGAGGAAGACCCAGTACTTC. The rearrangement uses TRBV6-1 and TRBJ2-5, with 11 nucleotides matching TRBD2. There are 15 residues in the CDR3. CDR1 and CDR2 from the germline V gene are MNHNS and SASEGT. Trimming took 6 bases from V and 6 from J; bases not matched to a gene: 9.

The chain has TRBV19 and TRBJ2-3, with 7 nucleotides matching TRBD1. Germline assignment: CDR1 LNHDA and CDR2 SQIVND (reference sequence). CDR3 length equals 14 residues. The V gene end was trimmed by 5 bases and the J gene end by 2 bases; junction bases not matched to a gene: 4. CDR3 in DNA: TGTGCCAGTAGTGGGGACAGTTCCACAGATACGCAGTATTTT. This gives the protein CASSGDSSTDTQYF.

The chain recombines TRBV19 with TRBJ2-1; 9 bases line up with TRBD2. CDR1 and CDR2 from the germline V gene are LNHDA and SQIVND (reference sequence). The CDR3 length is 15 residues. After removal of 1 base from V and 5 bases from J, the junction contained 3 bases not matched to a gene. The CDR3: CASSIVAGENNEQFF. The CDR3 DNA reads as TGTGCCAGTAGTATAGTAGCGGGGGAAAACAATGAGCAGTTCTTC.

This clonotype was detected ten times or more. This sequence joins TRBV11-2 and TRBJ2-7, with 7 bases fitting TRBD2. Looked up from germline, CDR1 is SGHAT and CDR2 is FQNNGV. This CDR3 has 16 amino acids. Trimming took 5 bases from V and 2 from J; bases not matched to a gene: 12. Written as DNA, the CDR3 is TGTGCCAGCAGCCGCCAACCCGGGACTACCACCTACGAGCAGTACTTC. Protein sequence: CASSRQPGTTTYEQYF.

This clonotype was picked up a small number of times. This sequence joins TRBV11-1 and TRBJ2-7; D is possibly TRBD2 (7 bases). The CDR3 contains 15 residues. The V end lost 6 bases, the J end lost 7 bases, and 22 bases lay between the germline ends. Germline V gene data show CDR1 as SGHAT and CDR2 as FQDESV (reference sequence). Here the CDR3 reads CASSSSGGLTREQYF. CDR3 bases: TGTGCCAGCAGTTCATCGGGGGGCCTTACAAGAGAGCAGTACTTC.

The CDR3 DNA reads TGTGCCAGCAGTTTTCAGTCTCCGGGTCACAATGAGCAGTTCTTC. Its protein is CASSFQSPGHNEQFF. The V call is TRBV27, the J call TRBJ2-1; D is unclear. Germline assignment: CDR1 MNHEY and CDR2 SMNVEV (reference sequence). The CDR3 sequence is 15 residues long. With 3 bases removed from V and 5 bases from J, the gap between germline ends came to 14 bases.